The rows below give T cell receptor beta chains drawn from one sample of a study of blood T cells in healthy people across ages. From the 5' RACE reads, TCRdb called clonotypes with MiXCR, one entry per CDR3 protein. The sample consists of 750,000 to 950,000 distinct CDR3 sequences, roughly 53% of them appearing once. Sequencing used blood. The receptors come from a man at least 80 years old in good health. CDR3s include the opening cysteine and the closing phenylalanine or tryptophan. The order of the fields is D gene, J gene, V gene, clone size, CDR3 protein, CDR3 DNA. D genes are given only for firm matches. Part of the rows lack a size; the others show once, few, many or a class for expanded clones.

-,TRBJ2-1,TRBV20-1,-,CSADSGDYNEQFF,TGCAGTGCTGATAGCGGAGATTACAATGAGCAGTTCTTC
-,TRBJ2-5,TRBV20-1,-,CSAREEGHGGETQYF,TGCAGTGCTAGAGAAGAGGGACACGGCGGGGAGACCCAGTACTTC
-,TRBJ2-5,TRBV7-9,-,CASSLAIKETQYF,TGTGCCAGCAGCTTAGCCATCAAAGAGACCCAGTACTTC
-,TRBJ2-3,TRBV29-1,-,CSVRAGVGADAYF,TGCAGCGTTCGGGCGGGAGTGGGGGCAGACGCGTATTTT
-,TRBJ2-7,TRBV6-5,few,CASRDGLTYEQYF,TGTGCCAGCAGGGACGGCTTGACCTACGAGCAGTACTTC
-,TRBJ2-3,TRBV18,-,CASSPDSGTDTQYF,TGTGCCAGCTCACCCGACAGCGGCACAGATACGCAGTATTTT
-,TRBJ1-1,TRBV21-1,once,CASNQDHTEAFF,TGTGCCAGCAACCAGGACCACACTGAAGCTTTCTTT
-,TRBJ2-2,TRBV9,-,CASSVGLNTGELFF,TGTGCCAGCAGCGTAGGTCTGAACACCGGGGAGCTGTTTTTT
-,TRBJ2-1,TRBV7-2,-,CASSSRAGRASNNEQFF,TGTGCCAGCAGCTCAAGGGCAGGCAGGGCTAGTAACAATGAGCAGTTCTTC
-,TRBJ2-4,TRBV27,few,CASSLRGLAVNGGNIQYF,TGTGCCAGCAGCCTCAGGGGTCTAGCGGTCAATGGGGGAAACATTCAGTACTTC
TRBD2,TRBJ2-7,TRBV3-1,-,CAGSQDLLAGKNSYEQYF,TGTGCCGGCAGCCAAGACCTTCTAGCGGGGAAGAACTCCTACGAGCAGTACTTC
TRBD1,TRBJ2-7,TRBV5-5,-,CTSSPLSGTGAYEQYF,TGTACCAGCAGCCCCCTTTCCGGGACAGGAGCCTACGAGCAGTACTTC
-,TRBJ2-3,TRBV7-2,-,CASSLDASTDTQYF,TGCGCCAGCAGCTTAGACGCGAGCACAGATACGCAGTATTTT
-,TRBJ1-4,TRBV2,few,CASSLTGREKLFF,TGTGCCAGCAGTCTTACAGGGAGAGAAAAACTGTTTTTT
-,TRBJ1-2,TRBV28,few,CASSSPFRGLLNYGYTF,TGTGCCAGCAGTTCTCCCTTTAGGGGACTCCTTAACTATGGCTACACCTTC
TRBD1,TRBJ2-2,TRBV7-6,-,CASSLPTGATGELFF,TGTGCCAGCAGTCTACCTACAGGGGCCACCGGGGAGCTGTTTTTT
-,TRBJ1-1,TRBV3-1,-,CASSQEGRGAAEAFF,TGTGCCAGCAGCCAAGAAGGTCGGGGGGCGGCTGAAGCTTTCTTT
TRBD2,TRBJ2-3,TRBV10-3,few,CAISAAGTSGRPDTQYF,TGTGCCATCAGTGCGGCAGGGACTAGCGGGAGGCCAGATACGCAGTATTTT
-,TRBJ2-7,TRBV10-3,few,CAITPDTEGEQYF,TGTGCCATCACGCCGGACACCGAGGGCGAGCAGTACTTC
-,TRBJ2-2,TRBV24-1,-,CATSHSANTGELFF,TGTGCCACCAGCCACAGCGCGAACACCGGGGAGCTGTTTTTT
TRBD2,TRBJ2-1,TRBV5-1,-,CASSSVAGALYEQFF,TGCGCCAGCAGCTCGGTAGCGGGAGCGCTCTATGAGCAGTTCTTC
TRBD2,TRBJ2-3,TRBV7-2,-,CASRTAGGSTDTQYF,TGTGCCAGCAGAACAGCGGGAGGAAGCACAGATACGCAGTATTTT
-,TRBJ1-1,TRBV12-3/TRBV12-4,few,CASSTPGFYTEAFF,TGTGCCAGCAGTACCCCAGGGTTTTACACTGAAGCTTTCTTT
TRBD2,TRBJ2-7,TRBV20-1,few,CSARGLAVEQYF,TGCAGTGCTAGGGGGCTAGCGGTCGAGCAGTACTTC
-,TRBJ2-1,TRBV9,few,CASSGTGTRNNEQFF,TGTGCCAGCAGCGGTACGGGGACTCGGAACAATGAGCAGTTCTTC
-,TRBJ2-3,TRBV24-1,-,CATRGGTDTQYF,TGTGCCACCAGGGGTGGCACAGATACGCAGTATTTT
-,TRBJ1-1,TRBV29-1,-,CSVRQPWGTEAFF,TGCAGCGTTAGACAGCCTTGGGGCACTGAAGCTTTCTTT
-,TRBJ2-1,TRBV29-1,few,CSVTTNMGNEQFF,TGCAGCGTTACGACCAACATGGGGAATGAGCAGTTCTTC
-,TRBJ2-5,TRBV9,-,CASSVGGLGGNEQYF,TGTGCCAGCAGCGTAGGGGGGCTGGGCGGCAATGAGCAGTACTTC
-,TRBJ2-5,TRBV12-5,few,CASGPGRNQETQYF,TGTGCTAGTGGTCCAGGAAGAAACCAAGAGACCCAGTACTTC
TRBD2,TRBJ2-3,TRBV7-2,-,CASSNRLAGDRDAYF,TGTGCCAGCAGCAACCGACTAGCGGGAGACAGAGACGCGTATTTT
TRBD2,TRBJ2-1,TRBV6-6,-,CASSYPLAESSYNEQFF,TGTGCCAGCAGTTACCCACTAGCGGAGAGCTCCTACAATGAGCAGTTCTTC
-,TRBJ1-2,TRBV5-1,-,CASSSGEGLAGSNYGYTF,TGCGCCAGCAGCTCCGGCGAGGGTCTTGCAGGATCTAACTATGGCTACACCTTC
TRBD1,TRBJ1-4,TRBV7-9,-,CASRPTGGDGKLFF,TGTGCCAGCAGGCCGACAGGGGGTGACGGAAAACTGTTTTTT
TRBD2,TRBJ2-7,TRBV20-1,-,CSARDFGGLAGGRGREQYF,TGCAGTGCTAGAGATTTTGGGGGACTAGCGGGAGGTAGGGGAAGGGAGCAGTACTTC
-,TRBJ2-5,TRBV27,-,CASSLSGPKETQYF,TGTGCCAGCAGTTTGTCAGGGCCTAAAGAGACCCAGTACTTC
TRBD2,TRBJ2-5,TRBV9,-,CASSVATSGRGETQYF,TGTGCCAGCAGCGTAGCGACTAGCGGAAGAGGGGAGACCCAGTACTTC
-,TRBJ2-3,TRBV5-1,-,CASSSPRQGYGDTQYF,TGCGCCAGCAGCTCCCCGAGGCAGGGGTATGGGGATACGCAGTATTTT
-,TRBJ2-3,TRBV20-1,-,CSASPLGGDHRYAYF,TGCAGTGCTAGTCCCCTTGGCGGGGATCACAGATACGCGTATTTT
-,TRBJ2-2,TRBV5-1,-,CASSLARGTGELFF,TGCGCCAGCAGCTTGGCCAGGGGCACCGGGGAGCTGTTTTTT
TRBD2,TRBJ2-3,TRBV9,-,CASSPPTSGGGFPDMQYF,TGTGCCAGCAGCCCCCCCACTAGCGGAGGAGGGTTCCCAGATATGCAGTATTTT
TRBD2,TRBJ2-1,TRBV7-9,-,CASSRWLAGGGNEQFF,TGTGCCAGCAGCCGCTGGCTGGCGGGCGGGGGCAATGAGCAGTTCTTC
-,TRBJ1-2,TRBV18,-,CASSPTGGLGQSYGYTF,TGTGCCAGCTCACCAACGGGGGGCCTTGGACAGTCCTATGGCTACACCTTC
-,TRBJ2-1,TRBV20-1,few,CSARDRSGAYNEQFF,TGCAGTGCTAGAGATCGCAGCGGTGCCTACAATGAGCAGTTCTTC
TRBD2,TRBJ2-4,TRBV7-9,-,CASSFGAGGASWIRYF,TGTGCCAGCAGCTTTGGAGCGGGAGGGGCCTCGTGGATTCGGTACTTC
-,TRBJ1-6,TRBV20-1,-,CSARGTQGPNSPLHF,TGCAGTGCTAGAGGAACGCAGGGCCCCAATTCACCCCTCCACTTT
TRBD1,TRBJ1-5,TRBV20-1,few,CSARATGTFSNQPQHF,TGCAGTGCTAGAGCGACAGGGACTTTCAGCAATCAGCCCCAGCATTTT
-,TRBJ2-1,TRBV11-3,-,CASSGVGSAGYNEQFF,TGTGCCAGCTCAGGGGTTGGATCAGCGGGGTACAATGAGCAGTTCTTC
-,TRBJ2-3,TRBV5-1,-,CASSLGPKQGRYAYF,TGCGCCAGCAGCTTGGGCCCCAAACAGGGAAGATACGCGTATTTT
TRBD2,TRBJ2-1,TRBV3-1,-,CASSQDHTGRARRGEQFF,TGTGCCAGCAGCCAAGATCACACCGGGAGGGCCCGGAGAGGTGAGCAGTTCTTC
-,TRBJ1-6,TRBV3-1,-,CASSQQFNSPLHF,TGTGCCAGCAGCCAACAGTTTAATTCACCCCTCCACTTT
TRBD1,TRBJ2-7,TRBV9,-,CASSSRTGADEQYF,TGTGCCAGCAGCTCCCGGACAGGGGCGGACGAGCAGTACTTC
-,TRBJ2-7,TRBV28,-,CASMETNSYEQYF,TGTGCCAGCATGGAGACAAATTCCTACGAGCAGTACTTC
TRBD2,TRBJ2-2,TRBV6-6,-,CATREGHGELFF,TGTGCCACGCGGGAGGGCCACGGGGAGCTGTTTTTT
TRBD2,TRBJ2-3,TRBV6-5,-,CASSLAGGNTDTQYF,TGTGCCAGCAGTTTAGCGGGAGGGAACACAGATACGCAGTATTTT
TRBD2,TRBJ2-3,TRBV5-6,-,CASSPLAGVGHRYAYF,TGTGCCAGCAGCCCCCTAGCGGGAGTCGGACACAGATACGCGTATTTT
-,TRBJ2-7,TRBV6-1,-,CASEETSYEQYF,TGTGCCAGCGAGGAGACCTCCTACGAGCAGTACTTC